This T cell receptor (beta chain) was documented in a study of OX40 agonist ivuxolimab in advanced cancers. Study background: The diagnoses of dose-escalation patients were hepatocellular carcinoma, melanoma, renal cell or head and neck cancer.

Trimming took 5 bases from V and 6 from J; bases not matched to a gene: 9. CDR1 MRHNA and CDR2 SNTAGT come from the germline V gene. The length of the CDR3 is 14 residues. TCRdb keeps only in-frame clones here, not all; method: immunoSEQ multiplex PCR. Among about 16,000 clones listed, 70% to 85% were seen once. A history of autoimmune disease or systemic immunosuppression excluded patients. The clonotype comes from an adult with an advanced solid tumor such as melanoma, head and neck, liver or kidney cancer. This chain links TRBV6-4 with TRBJ2-7; 8 nucleotides match TRBD1. Sequencing was performed on CD4+ or CD8+ T cells sorted from blood, taken in a trial of the OX40 agonist ivuxolimab. CDR3 bases: TGTGCCAGCAGTTACGCCCCCGACAGGGGCGAGCAGTACTTC. It yields the protein CASSYAPDRGEQYF.